This T cell receptor (beta chain) emerged from a study of monozygotic twins with inflammatory bowel disease. The CDR3 runs 16 residues. Germline assignment: CDR1 MNHEY and CDR2 SMNVEV (reference sequence). TCRdb re-called the 5' RACE reads and gives one entry per CDR3 protein, without DNA. The sample has about 380,000 distinct CDR3 sequences, and its top ten clones hold approximately 2.8%. The genes are TRBV27 and TRBJ2-1; TCRdb calls TRBD1, which cannot be checked without DNA. The material sequenced was blood. This sequence originates from a human donor with ulcerative colitis or Crohn's disease, or a healthy co-twin of an affected twin (not recorded which). The chain's CDR3 is CASRTIAGGTLVEQFF.